This TCR beta chain was retrieved from a study of shared clonotypes between healthy human individuals. Profiled with immunoSEQ multiplex PCR; TCRdb holds only in-frame clones, not every one. The sample includes roughly 2,500,000 clones, 93% of them seen just once. The germline CDR1 and CDR2 sequences are SGHTA and FQGNSA. The ends were cut back, 0 bases at V and 5 bases at J, with 5 bases in the middle. CDR3 length equals 13 residues. This sequence originates from a young man in good health. Some clones in this sample may be carry-over from other donors' samples. The sequencing input was naive CD4+ T cells from PBMCs. The sample's subset: CD45RA+ positively selected. J is TRBJ2-1 and V is TRBV7-2; D is unresolved. CDR3 nucleotide sequence: TGTGCCAGCAGCTTAGCGGGCAACAATGAGCAGTTCTTC. This encodes CASSLAGNNEQFF. The variable domain in full, completed from reference TRBV7-2 and TRBJ2-1, reads GAGVSQSPSNKVTEKGKDVELRCDPISGHTALYWYRQSLGQGLEFLIYFQGNSAPDKSGLPSDRFSAERTGGSVSTLTIQRTQQEDSAVYLCASSLAGNNEQFFGPGTRLTVL.